The rows below give T cell receptor beta chains drawn from one sample of a study of T cells in Graves' hyperthyroidism and ophthalmopathy. TCRdb redid the calling of the multiplex PCR reads with MiXCR, one entry per CDR3 protein. The table includes roughly 500,000 distinct CDR3 sequences, under 60% detected once. Sequencing used peripheral blood or thyroid tissue (not recorded which). The receptors shown here come from an adult woman with Graves' disease, either hyperthyroidism or ophthalmopathy (not recorded which). Each CDR3 is given with its conserved first and last residue. A D gene is named only where the DNA matches it firmly. Size tells how often a clone was seen (once, few, many) or the class of an expanded clone, and some rows leave it out.

cdr3_aa: CASSPTTNTEAFF
cdr3_nt: TGTGCCAGCAGCCCGACCACGAACACTGAAGCTTTCTTT
j_call: TRBJ1-1
d_call: NA
clone_size: many
v_call: TRBV11-2

cdr3_aa: CASRFLGENSPLHF
cdr3_nt: TGTGCCAGCCGCTTTCTTGGAGAAAATTCACCCCTCCACTTT
j_call: TRBJ1-6
d_call: NA
clone_size: NA
v_call: TRBV7-3

cdr3_aa: CASGPGLSDVDEQFF
cdr3_nt: TGTGCCAGCGGGCCGGGACTCAGCGATGTGGATGAGCAGTTCTTC
j_call: TRBJ2-1
d_call: NA
clone_size: NA
v_call: TRBV19

cdr3_aa: CASSIRTWGPLDGYTF
cdr3_nt: TGCGCCAGCAGCATACGGACATGGGGCCCCCTTGATGGCTACACCTTC
j_call: TRBJ1-2
d_call: NA
clone_size: NA
v_call: TRBV5-1

cdr3_aa: CASRGQAVLQGQPQHF
cdr3_nt: TGCGCCAGCAGGGGACAGGCCGTTTTGCAGGGTCAGCCCCAGCATTTT
j_call: TRBJ1-5
d_call: TRBD1
clone_size: many
v_call: TRBV4-1

cdr3_aa: CASSLRTGGTETQYF
cdr3_nt: TGTGCCAGCAGTTTAAGGACAGGGGGCACGGAGACCCAGTACTTC
j_call: TRBJ2-5
d_call: TRBD1
clone_size: few
v_call: TRBV28

cdr3_aa: CASSVREAGELFF
cdr3_nt: TGTGCCAGCAGTGTACGGGAGGCCGGGGAGCTGTTTTTT
j_call: TRBJ2-2
d_call: TRBD2
clone_size: many
v_call: TRBV2

cdr3_aa: CASSTTGQETQYF
cdr3_nt: TGTGCCAGCAGCACCACAGGGCAAGAGACCCAGTACTTC
j_call: TRBJ2-5
d_call: NA
clone_size: NA
v_call: TRBV7-9

cdr3_aa: CASSPSFLGQPQHF
cdr3_nt: TGTGCCAGCAGCCCGTCGTTTTTGGGTCAGCCCCAGCATTTT
j_call: TRBJ1-5
d_call: NA
clone_size: NA
v_call: TRBV7-8

cdr3_aa: CASSYRALTEQYF
cdr3_nt: TGTGCCAGCAGCTACCGGGCCCTTACCGAGCAGTACTTC
j_call: TRBJ2-7
d_call: NA
clone_size: many
v_call: TRBV5-6

cdr3_aa: CASSVWDRGQPQHF
cdr3_nt: TGTGCCAGCAGCGTATGGGACAGAGGCCAGCCCCAGCATTTT
j_call: TRBJ1-5
d_call: TRBD1
clone_size: many
v_call: TRBV9

cdr3_aa: CASSLLQGGKLFF
cdr3_nt: TGTGCCAGCAGCTTACTTCAGGGTGGAAAACTGTTTTTT
j_call: TRBJ1-4
d_call: NA
clone_size: NA
v_call: TRBV7-6

cdr3_aa: CASSFLEGGGSPLHF
cdr3_nt: TGCGCCAGCAGCTTTTTGGAGGGGGGCGGTTCACCCCTCCACTTT
j_call: TRBJ1-6
d_call: NA
clone_size: NA
v_call: TRBV5-1

cdr3_aa: CASVVAGGAFF
cdr3_nt: TGTGCTAGTGTAGTTGCGGGAGGAGCTTTCTTT
j_call: TRBJ1-1
d_call: NA
clone_size: NA
v_call: TRBV9

cdr3_aa: CASSVERRDNEQFF
cdr3_nt: TGTGCCAGCAGCGTCGAAAGGAGGGACAATGAGCAGTTCTTC
j_call: TRBJ2-1
d_call: NA
clone_size: NA
v_call: TRBV7-9

cdr3_aa: CASSLSGQGRTGELFF
cdr3_nt: TGTGCCAGCAGTTTATCGGGACAGGGAAGGACCGGGGAGCTGTTTTTT
j_call: TRBJ2-2
d_call: TRBD1
clone_size: NA
v_call: TRBV28

cdr3_aa: CASSPPGDTEAFF
cdr3_nt: TGTGCCAGCAGCCCACCCGGAGACACTGAAGCTTTCTTT
j_call: TRBJ1-1
d_call: NA
clone_size: many
v_call: TRBV3-1

cdr3_aa: CASSPTGEPLHF
cdr3_nt: TGTGCCAGCAGCCCAACAGGAGAACCCCTCCACTTT
j_call: TRBJ1-6
d_call: NA
clone_size: few
v_call: TRBV13

cdr3_aa: CAISGGWGSQETQYF
cdr3_nt: TGTGCCATCAGTGGGGGATGGGGCAGTCAAGAGACCCAGTACTTC
j_call: TRBJ2-5
d_call: NA
clone_size: few
v_call: TRBV10-3

cdr3_aa: CASSVGEYLEQYF
cdr3_nt: TGTGCCAGCAGCGTTGGGGAGTATCTAGAGCAGTACTTC
j_call: TRBJ2-7
d_call: NA
clone_size: many
v_call: TRBV9

cdr3_aa: CASSQPLGYTF
cdr3_nt: TGCGCCAGCAGCCAACCCTTGGGCTACACCTTC
j_call: TRBJ1-2
d_call: NA
clone_size: many
v_call: TRBV4-1

cdr3_aa: CATSRGEGLGNQPQHF
cdr3_nt: TGTGCCACCAGCAGAGGGGAGGGTTTGGGGAATCAGCCCCAGCATTTT
j_call: TRBJ1-5
d_call: NA
clone_size: NA
v_call: TRBV15

cdr3_aa: CASSSGQGTNQPQHF
cdr3_nt: TGTGCCAGCAGCTCCGGACAGGGAACAAATCAGCCCCAGCATTTT
j_call: TRBJ1-5
d_call: TRBD1
clone_size: many
v_call: TRBV2

cdr3_aa: CASSSSRGRDYGYTF
cdr3_nt: TGTGCCAGCAGCTCCTCCAGGGGGCGCGACTATGGCTACACCTTC
j_call: TRBJ1-2
d_call: TRBD1
clone_size: NA
v_call: TRBV11-1

cdr3_aa: CDQGDTSSYEQYF
cdr3_nt: TGTGATCAGGGGGACACCAGCTCCTACGAGCAGTACTTC
j_call: TRBJ2-7
d_call: TRBD1
clone_size: many
v_call: TRBV7-9

cdr3_aa: CASSHRNRNSPLHF
cdr3_nt: TGTGCCAGCAGCCATAGGAACAGGAATTCACCCCTCCACTTT
j_call: TRBJ1-6
d_call: NA
clone_size: many
v_call: TRBV3-1

cdr3_aa: CASSQERSWVEQYF
cdr3_nt: TGTGCCAGCAGCCAAGAAAGGTCTTGGGTCGAGCAGTACTTC
j_call: TRBJ2-7
d_call: NA
clone_size: many
v_call: TRBV14

cdr3_aa: CAIAGTGGRMETQYF
cdr3_nt: TGTGCCATCGCCGGGACAGGGGGCCGTATGGAGACCCAGTACTTC
j_call: TRBJ2-5
d_call: TRBD1
clone_size: NA
v_call: TRBV10-3

cdr3_aa: CASSSTLAEQYF
cdr3_nt: TGTGCCAGCAGCTCAACGCTAGCGGAGCAGTACTTC
j_call: TRBJ2-7
d_call: NA
clone_size: few
v_call: TRBV7-2

cdr3_aa: CSASQREYRETQYF
cdr3_nt: TGCAGTGCTTCCCAGCGGGAGTATAGGGAGACCCAGTACTTC
j_call: TRBJ2-5
d_call: TRBD2
clone_size: many
v_call: TRBV20-1

cdr3_aa: CASSHAQGFSYEQYF
cdr3_nt: TGTGCCAGCAGTCATGCCCAGGGGTTCTCCTACGAGCAGTACTTC
j_call: TRBJ2-7
d_call: NA
clone_size: many
v_call: TRBV14

cdr3_aa: CASSLALGWSYNSPLHF
cdr3_nt: TGTGCCAGCAGCTTAGCGCTGGGGTGGTCCTATAATTCACCCCTCCACTTT
j_call: TRBJ1-6
d_call: NA
clone_size: many
v_call: TRBV7-2

cdr3_aa: CASSGQVNEKLFF
cdr3_nt: TGCGCCAGCAGTGGACAGGTTAATGAAAAACTGTTTTTT
j_call: TRBJ1-4
d_call: NA
clone_size: once
v_call: TRBV10-2

cdr3_aa: CASSLVGDRGRPTFGSGTWTEAFF
cdr3_nt: NA
j_call: TRBJ1-1
d_call: NA
clone_size: NA
v_call: TRBV7-9

cdr3_aa: CATSRGGEQSNQPQHF
cdr3_nt: TGTGCCACCAGCAGAGGAGGGGAGCAGAGCAATCAGCCCCAGCATTTT
j_call: TRBJ1-5
d_call: NA
clone_size: NA
v_call: TRBV15

cdr3_aa: CASSLGGGSLEAQYF
cdr3_nt: TGTGCCAGCAGCTTAGGTGGGGGGTCCCTTGAGGCCCAGTACTTC
j_call: TRBJ2-5
d_call: NA
clone_size: NA
v_call: TRBV7-6

cdr3_aa: CSVEMDVEETQYF
cdr3_nt: TGCAGCGTTGAAATGGATGTAGAAGAGACCCAGTACTTC
j_call: TRBJ2-5
d_call: NA
clone_size: many
v_call: TRBV29-1

cdr3_aa: CASSLVGLSGDEQFF
cdr3_nt: TGCGCCAGCAGCTTGGTGGGACTATCGGGCGATGAGCAGTTCTTC
j_call: TRBJ2-1
d_call: TRBD2
clone_size: many
v_call: TRBV5-1

cdr3_aa: CASSLGPNEKLFF
cdr3_nt: TGTGCCAGCAGCTTAGGGCCGAATGAAAAACTGTTTTTT
j_call: TRBJ1-4
d_call: NA
clone_size: many
v_call: TRBV7-2

cdr3_aa: CASSFEGDQPQHF
cdr3_nt: TGTGCCAGCAGCTTTGAGGGCGATCAGCCCCAGCATTTT
j_call: TRBJ1-5
d_call: NA
clone_size: few
v_call: TRBV7-9

cdr3_aa: CATERSFETQYF
cdr3_nt: TGTGCCACCGAGCGGTCCTTTGAGACCCAGTACTTC
j_call: TRBJ2-5
d_call: NA
clone_size: NA
v_call: TRBV7-9

cdr3_aa: CSASWTSGGVGQYF
cdr3_nt: TGCAGTGCTAGTTGGACTAGCGGGGGGGTAGGGCAGTACTTC
j_call: TRBJ2-7
d_call: TRBD2
clone_size: NA
v_call: TRBV20-1

cdr3_aa: CATSRAGQGAQAFF
cdr3_nt: TGTGCCACCAGCAGAGCAGGACAGGGGGCTCAAGCTTTCTTT
j_call: TRBJ1-1
d_call: TRBD1
clone_size: NA
v_call: TRBV15

cdr3_aa: CATSDTLDEQYF
cdr3_nt: TGTGCCACCAGTGATACCTTAGACGAGCAGTACTTC
j_call: TRBJ2-7
d_call: NA
clone_size: NA
v_call: TRBV24-1

cdr3_aa: CASSESRGGSSYEQYF
cdr3_nt: TGCGCCAGCAGTGAGTCGAGGGGCGGTAGCTCCTACGAGCAGTACTTC
j_call: TRBJ2-7
d_call: NA
clone_size: NA
v_call: TRBV10-1

cdr3_aa: CAIRDVAGVSPLHF
cdr3_nt: TGTGCCATCAGAGATGTGGCAGGGGTGTCACCCCTCCACTTT
j_call: TRBJ1-6
d_call: NA
clone_size: NA
v_call: TRBV10-3

cdr3_aa: CASTPDSTRTEAFF
cdr3_nt: TGTGCCAGCACCCCAGACAGCACTCGGACTGAAGCTTTCTTT
j_call: TRBJ1-1
d_call: NA
clone_size: few
v_call: TRBV12-3/TRBV12-4

cdr3_aa: CSATIGLDSYEQYF
cdr3_nt: TGCAGTGCTACCATCGGACTAGACTCCTACGAGCAGTACTTC
j_call: TRBJ2-7
d_call: TRBD2
clone_size: NA
v_call: TRBV20-1

cdr3_aa: CASSHPQRGGSFETQYF
cdr3_nt: TGCGCCAGCAGCCACCCCCAACGGGGAGGGTCCTTTGAGACCCAGTACTTC
j_call: TRBJ2-5
d_call: TRBD2
clone_size: NA
v_call: TRBV7-9

cdr3_aa: CASSPDSRSRYEQYF
cdr3_nt: TGTGCCAGCAGTCCTGACAGTCGATCTAGGTACGAGCAGTACTTC
j_call: TRBJ2-7
d_call: NA
clone_size: NA
v_call: TRBV7-9

cdr3_aa: CAISGDTNNSPLHF
cdr3_nt: TGTGCCATCAGTGGGGACACTAATAATTCACCCCTCCACTTT
j_call: TRBJ1-6
d_call: NA
clone_size: NA
v_call: TRBV10-3

cdr3_aa: CASKPGGNQPQHF
cdr3_nt: TGTGCCAGCAAACCGGGAGGCAATCAGCCCCAGCATTTT
j_call: TRBJ1-5
d_call: NA
clone_size: NA
v_call: TRBV12-3/TRBV12-4

cdr3_aa: CASSSTRSLAGELFF
cdr3_nt: TGTGCCAGCAGCTCAACTAGAAGCCTAGCCGGGGAGCTGTTTTTT
j_call: TRBJ2-2
d_call: NA
clone_size: many
v_call: TRBV7-2